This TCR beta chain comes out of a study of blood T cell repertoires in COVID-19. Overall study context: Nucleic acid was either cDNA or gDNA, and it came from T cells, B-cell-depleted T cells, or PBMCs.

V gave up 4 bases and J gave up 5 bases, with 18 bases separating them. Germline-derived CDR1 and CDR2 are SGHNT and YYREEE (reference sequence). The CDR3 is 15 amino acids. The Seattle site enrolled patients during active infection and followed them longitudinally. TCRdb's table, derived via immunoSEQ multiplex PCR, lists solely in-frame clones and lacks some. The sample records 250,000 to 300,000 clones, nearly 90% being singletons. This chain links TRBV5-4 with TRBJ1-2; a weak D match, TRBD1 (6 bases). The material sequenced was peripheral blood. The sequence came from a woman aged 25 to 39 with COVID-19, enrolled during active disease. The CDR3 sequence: CASSPGGGIGYGYTF. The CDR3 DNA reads TGTGCCAGCAGCCCGGGAGGGGGGATAGGGTATGGCTACACCTTC.